This T cell receptor beta chain came from a study of cytomegalovirus exposure and HLA in healthy donors. Study-wide points: Whilst most TCR sequences proved rare, a subset of public TCRs occurred across many donors. In the analysis, some V segments, TRBV6-2 and TRBV6-3 included, were excluded as indistinguishable. It was only CMV serostatus that was available as immune exposure information. As a later analysis showed, a missense DCLRE1C variant was linked to trimming of TCR beta V- and J-genes.

Of note for this clone: The antigen is undetermined.

Germline CDR1 and CDR2: SGHRS and YFSETQ. The CDR3 runs to 20 residues. The V and J ends lost 0 bases and 7 bases, in that order; junction bases with no gene match: 22. Primers included in the PCR were 60 Vbeta and 13 Jbeta primers. Measured with immunoSEQ multiplex PCR; TCRdb has only the in-frame clones, and not every one. This sample carries about 300,000 clones, 80% to 90% of them seen once, and the ten largest clones take around 4%. This sequence originates from a man aged 40-49 years in good health and CMV-seropositive. The source material was PBMCs. This chain uses TRBV5-1 with TRBJ1-2; 9 positions agree with TRBD1. The CDR3 loop is CASSLGPGQGIGAYRGGYTF. As DNA, the CDR3 is TGCGCCAGCAGCTTGGGGCCGGGACAGGGCATAGGGGCCTACCGCGGTGGCTACACCTTC.